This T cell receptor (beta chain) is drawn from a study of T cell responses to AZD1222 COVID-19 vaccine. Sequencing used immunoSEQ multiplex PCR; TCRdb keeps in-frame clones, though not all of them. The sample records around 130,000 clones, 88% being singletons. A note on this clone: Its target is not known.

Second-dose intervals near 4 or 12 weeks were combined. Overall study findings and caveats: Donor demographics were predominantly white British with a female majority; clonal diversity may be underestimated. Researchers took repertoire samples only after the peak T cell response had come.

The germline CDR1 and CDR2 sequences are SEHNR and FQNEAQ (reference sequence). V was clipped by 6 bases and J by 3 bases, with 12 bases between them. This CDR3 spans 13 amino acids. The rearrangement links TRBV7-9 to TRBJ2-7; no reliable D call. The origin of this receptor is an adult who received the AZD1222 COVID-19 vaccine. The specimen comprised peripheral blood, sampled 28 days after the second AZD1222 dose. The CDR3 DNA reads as TGTGCCAGCAGTAACAGCGTTTACTACGAGCAGTACTTC. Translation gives CASSNSVYYEQYF.